This TCR beta chain was identified in a study of beta chain features in type 1 diabetes. Overall study results and limits: Among patients with Type 1 diabetes, TCRB CDR3s were moderately but significantly shorter in every one of the four CD4+ subsets. Sampled from patients, naive, central memory and Treg TCRB repertoires appeared more similar than those sampled from healthy donors.

This clone has ten or more counts. Its cognate antigen is unknown. V shed 7 bases and J shed 2 bases, with 9 bases lying between them. Per germline, CDR1 ENHRY and CDR2 SYGVKD. The CDR3 has 13 amino acids. Of the isolated RNA, all was reverse transcribed, and so the sequenced material was expressed TCRB transcripts. Method: immunoSEQ multiplex PCR; TCRdb's copy keeps in-frame clones and lacks some. Of under 150,000 clones in the sample, 9% were seen once. Sequencing was carried out using central memory CD4+ T cells from blood. This rearrangement joins TRBV10-3 to TRBJ1-5; D remains ambiguous. This receptor was obtained from a man aged 25-45 years with type 1 diabetes. The CDR3 nucleotides are TGTGCCATCATCGGGGATCGCAATCAGCCCCAGCATTTT. Translated, it gives CAIIGDRNQPQHF.